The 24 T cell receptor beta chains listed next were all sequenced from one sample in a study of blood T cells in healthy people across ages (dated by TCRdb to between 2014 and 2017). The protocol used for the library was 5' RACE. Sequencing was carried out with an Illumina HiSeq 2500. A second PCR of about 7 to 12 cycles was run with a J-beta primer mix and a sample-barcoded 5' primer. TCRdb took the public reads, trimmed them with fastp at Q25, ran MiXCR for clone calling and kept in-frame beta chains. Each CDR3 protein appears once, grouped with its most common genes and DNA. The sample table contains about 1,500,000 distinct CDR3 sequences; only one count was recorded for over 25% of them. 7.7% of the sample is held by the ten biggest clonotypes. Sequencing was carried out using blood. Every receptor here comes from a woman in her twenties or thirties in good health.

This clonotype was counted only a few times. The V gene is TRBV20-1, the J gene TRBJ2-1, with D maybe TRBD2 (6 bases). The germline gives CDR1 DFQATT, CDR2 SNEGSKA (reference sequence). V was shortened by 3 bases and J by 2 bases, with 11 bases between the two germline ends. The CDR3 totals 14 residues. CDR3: CSASAAGPYNEQFF. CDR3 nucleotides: TGCAGTGCTAGCGCAGCGGGCCCCTACAATGAGCAGTTCTTC.

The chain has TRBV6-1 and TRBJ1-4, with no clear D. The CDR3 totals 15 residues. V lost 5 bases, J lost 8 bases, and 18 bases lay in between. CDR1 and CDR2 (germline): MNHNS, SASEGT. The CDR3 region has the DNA TGTGCCAGCAGTAGTGGATGGCAGATGGACGAAAAACTGTTTTTT. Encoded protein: CASSSGWQMDEKLFF.

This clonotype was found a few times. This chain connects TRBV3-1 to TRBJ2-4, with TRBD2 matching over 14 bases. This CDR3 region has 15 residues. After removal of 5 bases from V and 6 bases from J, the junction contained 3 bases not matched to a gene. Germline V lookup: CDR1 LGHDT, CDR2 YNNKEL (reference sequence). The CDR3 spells CASSSGLAGGNIQYF. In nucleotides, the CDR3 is TGTGCCAGCAGCTCCGGACTAGCGGGGGGAAACATTCAGTACTTC.

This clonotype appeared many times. CDR3 sequence: CASSLLGTNTDTQYF. The CDR3 nucleotides read TGTGCCAGCAGTCTACTGGGGACTAACACAGATACGCAGTATTTT. V usage is TRBV6-6 and J usage is TRBJ2-3, with 7 bases matching TRBD2. The germline CDR1 and CDR2 sequences are MNHNY and SVGAGI (reference sequence). This CDR3 region has 15 residues. The V segment lost 5 bases and the J segment 2 bases; nucleotides outside the gene matches: 7.

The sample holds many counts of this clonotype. Written as DNA, the CDR3 is TGCGCCAGCAGCCAAGCTACCGCCGACTATGGCTACACCTTC. It translates to CASSQATADYGYTF. This chain connects TRBV4-1 to TRBJ1-2; D remains unclear. Trimming removed 1 base at V and 3 bases at J, with 9 bases between. CDR1 is MGHRA, CDR2 YSYEKL, per germline. This CDR3 contains 14 residues.

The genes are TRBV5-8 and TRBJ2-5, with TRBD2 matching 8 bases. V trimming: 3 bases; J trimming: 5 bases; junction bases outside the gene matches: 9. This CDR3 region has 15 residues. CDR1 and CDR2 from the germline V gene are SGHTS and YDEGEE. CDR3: CASSYGLASFETQYF. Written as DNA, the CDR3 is TGTGCCAGCAGCTATGGACTAGCTTCCTTCGAGACCCAGTACTTC.

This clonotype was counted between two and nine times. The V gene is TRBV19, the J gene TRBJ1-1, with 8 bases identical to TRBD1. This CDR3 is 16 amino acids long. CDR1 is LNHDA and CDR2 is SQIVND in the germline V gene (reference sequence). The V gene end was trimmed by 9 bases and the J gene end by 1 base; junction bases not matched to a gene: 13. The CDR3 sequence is CASLTGAVSGNTEAFF. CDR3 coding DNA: TGTGCCAGCCTGACAGGGGCCGTTTCTGGGAACACTGAAGCTTTCTTT.

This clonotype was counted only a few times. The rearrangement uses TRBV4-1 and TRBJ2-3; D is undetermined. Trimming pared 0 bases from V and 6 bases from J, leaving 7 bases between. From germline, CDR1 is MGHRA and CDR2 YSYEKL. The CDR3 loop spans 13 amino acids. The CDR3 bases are TGCGCCAGCAGCCAAGAGTTATCCGATACGCAGTATTTT. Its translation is CASSQELSDTQYF.

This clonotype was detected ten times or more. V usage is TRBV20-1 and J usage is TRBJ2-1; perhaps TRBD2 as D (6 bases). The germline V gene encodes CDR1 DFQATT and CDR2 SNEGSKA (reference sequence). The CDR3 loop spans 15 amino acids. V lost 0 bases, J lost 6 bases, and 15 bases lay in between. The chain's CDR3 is CSARDAGTPINEQFF. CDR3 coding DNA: TGCAGTGCTAGAGATGCCGGGACTCCTATCAATGAGCAGTTCTTC.

The CDR3 here is CASSHRIGRLSGDQPQHF. The CDR3 nucleotides are TGCGCCAGCAGCCACCGGATCGGTCGGCTCTCTGGGGATCAGCCCCAGCATTTT. J is TRBJ1-5 and V is TRBV4-1; D unresolved. CDR3 length: 18 residues. Germline V gene sequence: CDR1 MGHRA, CDR2 YSYEKL. Trimming removed 3 bases at V and 5 bases at J, with 23 bases between.

The CDR3 nucleotides are TGTGCCAGCAGCTCGCGGCCCCCGGGACTAGCGGGAGGAAAAAGCACAGATACGCAGTATTTT. Protein: CASSSRPPGLAGGKSTDTQYF. The chain carries TRBV11-2 and TRBJ2-3; TRBD2 agrees at 15 bases. The V and J ends lost 4 bases and 0 bases, in that order; junction bases with no gene match: 14. Germline assignment: CDR1 SGHAT and CDR2 FQNNGV. The CDR3 has 21 amino acids.

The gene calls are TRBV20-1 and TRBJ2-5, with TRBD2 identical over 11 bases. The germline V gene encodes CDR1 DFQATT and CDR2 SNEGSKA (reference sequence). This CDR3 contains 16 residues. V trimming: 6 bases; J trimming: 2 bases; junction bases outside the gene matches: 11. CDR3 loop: CSAAGTSGVKQETQYF. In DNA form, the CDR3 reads TGCAGTGCGGCCGGGACTAGCGGAGTGAAACAAGAGACCCAGTACTTC.

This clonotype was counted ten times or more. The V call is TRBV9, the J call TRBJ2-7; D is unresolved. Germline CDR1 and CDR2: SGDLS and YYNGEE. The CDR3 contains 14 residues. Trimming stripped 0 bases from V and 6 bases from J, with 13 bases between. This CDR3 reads CASSVEGKLGEQYF. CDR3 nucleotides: TGTGCCAGCAGCGTAGAGGGCAAACTGGGCGAGCAGTACTTC.

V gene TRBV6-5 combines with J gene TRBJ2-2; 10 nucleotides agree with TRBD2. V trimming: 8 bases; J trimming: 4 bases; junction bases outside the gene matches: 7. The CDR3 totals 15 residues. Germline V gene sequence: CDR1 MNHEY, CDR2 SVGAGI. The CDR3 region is CASLGLAGVTGELFF. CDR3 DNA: TGTGCCAGCTTGGGGCTAGCGGGAGTCACCGGGGAGCTGTTTTTT.

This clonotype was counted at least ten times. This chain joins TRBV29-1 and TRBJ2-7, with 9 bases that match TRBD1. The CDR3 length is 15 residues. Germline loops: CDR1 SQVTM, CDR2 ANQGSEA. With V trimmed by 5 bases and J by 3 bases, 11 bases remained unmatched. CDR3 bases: TGCAGCGTTAGGCGGGGGACAGGGACTCTCTACGAGCAGTACTTC. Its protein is CSVRRGTGTLYEQYF.

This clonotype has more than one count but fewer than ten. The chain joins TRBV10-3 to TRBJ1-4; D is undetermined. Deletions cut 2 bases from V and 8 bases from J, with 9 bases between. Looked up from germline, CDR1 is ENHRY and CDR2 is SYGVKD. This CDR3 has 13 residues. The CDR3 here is CAISERVGEKLFF. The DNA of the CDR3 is TGTGCCATCAGTGAGAGGGTTGGAGAAAAACTGTTTTTT.

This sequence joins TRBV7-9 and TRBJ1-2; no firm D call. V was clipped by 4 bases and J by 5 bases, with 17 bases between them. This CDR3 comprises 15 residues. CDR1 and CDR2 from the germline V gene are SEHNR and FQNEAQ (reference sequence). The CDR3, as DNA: TGTGCCAGCAGCTACCCTTTGGCAGGTTTTTATGGCTACACCTTC. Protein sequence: CASSYPLAGFYGYTF.

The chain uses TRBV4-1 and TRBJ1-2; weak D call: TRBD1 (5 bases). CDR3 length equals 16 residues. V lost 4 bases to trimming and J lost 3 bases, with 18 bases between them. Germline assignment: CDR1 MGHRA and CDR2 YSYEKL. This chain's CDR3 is CASSLLFRVRDYGYTF. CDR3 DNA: TGCGCCAGCAGCCTCTTATTCAGGGTGAGAGACTATGGCTACACCTTC.

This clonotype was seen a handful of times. The CDR3 DNA follows: TGTGCCAGCAGTGAGGGACTGATGTTAACGGCCCAGTACTTC. This sequence encodes CASSEGLMLTAQYF. This rearrangement joins TRBV2 to TRBJ2-5; tentatively, D is TRBD2 (6 bases). This CDR3 comprises 14 residues. Deletions cut 3 bases from V and 9 bases from J, with 17 bases between. Germline V gene lookup returns CDR1 SNHLY and CDR2 FYNNEI.

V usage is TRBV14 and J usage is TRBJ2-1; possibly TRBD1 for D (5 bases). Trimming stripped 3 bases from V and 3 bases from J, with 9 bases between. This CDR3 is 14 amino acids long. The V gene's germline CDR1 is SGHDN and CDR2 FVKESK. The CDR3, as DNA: TGTGCCAGCAGCCAGGAGACAGTCTACAATGAGCAGTTCTTC. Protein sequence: CASSQETVYNEQFF.

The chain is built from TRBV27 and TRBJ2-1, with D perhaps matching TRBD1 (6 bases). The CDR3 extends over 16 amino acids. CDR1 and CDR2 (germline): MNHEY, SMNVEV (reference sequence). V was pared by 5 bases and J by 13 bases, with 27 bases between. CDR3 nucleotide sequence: TGTGCCAGCAGTGGGACCGGGACACCTATCCAAGAGACCCAGTTCTTC. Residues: CASSGTGTPIQETQFF.

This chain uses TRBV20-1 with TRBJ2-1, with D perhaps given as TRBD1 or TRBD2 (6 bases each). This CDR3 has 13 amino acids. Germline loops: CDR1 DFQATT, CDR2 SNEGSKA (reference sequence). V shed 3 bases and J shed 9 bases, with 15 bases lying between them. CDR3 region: CSARGGHSGEQFF. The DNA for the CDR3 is TGCAGTGCTAGGGGGGGACATTCGGGTGAGCAGTTCTTC.

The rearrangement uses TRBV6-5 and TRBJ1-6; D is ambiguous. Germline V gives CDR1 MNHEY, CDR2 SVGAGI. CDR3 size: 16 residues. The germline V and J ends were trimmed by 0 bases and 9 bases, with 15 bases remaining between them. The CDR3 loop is CASSYSLRPSSSPLHF. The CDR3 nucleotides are TGTGCCAGCAGTTACTCCCTTCGTCCCTCTAGTTCACCCCTCCACTTT.

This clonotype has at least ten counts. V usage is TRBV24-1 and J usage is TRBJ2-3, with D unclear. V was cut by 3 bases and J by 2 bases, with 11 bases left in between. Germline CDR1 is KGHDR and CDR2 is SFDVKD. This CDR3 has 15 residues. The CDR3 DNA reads TGTGCCACCAGTGATCCCCGGACGGTCACAGATACGCAGTATTTT. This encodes CATSDPRTVTDTQYF.